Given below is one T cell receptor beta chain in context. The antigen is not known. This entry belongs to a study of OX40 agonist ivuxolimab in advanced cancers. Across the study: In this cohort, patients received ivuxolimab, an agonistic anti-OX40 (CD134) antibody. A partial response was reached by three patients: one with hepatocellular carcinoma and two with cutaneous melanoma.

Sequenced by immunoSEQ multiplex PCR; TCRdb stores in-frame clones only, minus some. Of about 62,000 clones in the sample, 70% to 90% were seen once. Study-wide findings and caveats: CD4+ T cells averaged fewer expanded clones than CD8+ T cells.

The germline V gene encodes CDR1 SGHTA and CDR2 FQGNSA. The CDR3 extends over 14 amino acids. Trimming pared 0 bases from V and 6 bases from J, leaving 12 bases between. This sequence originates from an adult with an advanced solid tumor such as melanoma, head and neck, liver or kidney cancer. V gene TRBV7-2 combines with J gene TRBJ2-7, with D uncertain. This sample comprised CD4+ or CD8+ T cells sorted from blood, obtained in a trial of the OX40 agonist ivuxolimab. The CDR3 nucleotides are TGTGCCAGCAGCTTAGCGGCTGCGTCTAGCGAGCAGTACTTC. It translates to CASSLAAASSEQYF.